This record concerns one TCR beta chain sequence. The antigen is unknown. This sample was included in a study of CD8 T cells in ankylosing spondylitis. Notes on the study in general: A TCR beta motif made of fewer than 10 highly homologous variants seemed typical of ankylosing spondylitis blood. With a CD8+ phenotype, disease-linked clones were relatively rare in peripheral blood. Enrichment of disease-linked clones was reportedly significant in matched ankylosing spondylitis synovial fluid. Past research had described some motif variants in reactive arthritis synovial fluid and blood.

CDR3 length: 15 residues. Germline assignment: CDR1 LGHDT and CDR2 YNNKEL (reference sequence). The ends were cut back, 3 bases at V and 2 bases at J, with 12 bases in the middle. As the method for making TCR beta libraries, quantitative 5'-RACE with molecular barcodes was used. One entry per CDR3 protein results from TCRdb running MiXCR on the 5' RACE reads. The sample has about 330,000 distinct CDR3 sequences; around 7.6% are singletons. Sequenced material: blood, either unsorted or a sorted T cell fraction (not recorded which). The genes are TRBV3-1 and TRBJ2-3; TRBD1 might be the D (5 bases). The receptor's source is a male donor with ankylosing spondylitis. CDR3 coding DNA: TGTGCCAGCAGCCACCCGACAGCTACCACAGATACGCAGTATTTT. Protein sequence: CASSHPTATTDTQYF.